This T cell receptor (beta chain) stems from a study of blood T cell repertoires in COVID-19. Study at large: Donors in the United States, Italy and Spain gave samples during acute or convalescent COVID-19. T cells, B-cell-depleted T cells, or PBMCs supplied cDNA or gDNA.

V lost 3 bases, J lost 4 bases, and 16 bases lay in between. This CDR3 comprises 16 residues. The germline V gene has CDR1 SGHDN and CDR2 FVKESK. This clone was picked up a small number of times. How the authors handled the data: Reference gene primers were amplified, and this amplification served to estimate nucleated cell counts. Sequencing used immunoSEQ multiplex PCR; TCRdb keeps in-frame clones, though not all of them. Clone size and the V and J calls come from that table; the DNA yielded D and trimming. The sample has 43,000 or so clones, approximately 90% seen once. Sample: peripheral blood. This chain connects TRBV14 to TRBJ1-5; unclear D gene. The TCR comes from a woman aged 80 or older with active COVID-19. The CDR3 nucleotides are TGTGCCAGCAGCCACACTCTTACAGTTACAAATCAGCCCCAGCATTTT. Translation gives CASSHTLTVTNQPQHF.